The 21 T cell receptor beta chains below were found in one sample sequenced in a study of CD8+ T cells in alopecia areata. RNA was extracted and reverse transcribed into cDNA as the sequencing template. Assay used: immunoSEQ multiplex PCR; TCRdb lists only in-frame clones, some missing. The profile shows 85,000 to 110,000 clones, 55% of them singletons. Source material: CD4+ T cells sorted from blood. These receptors all come from a human donor in good health.

This clone appeared a few times. CDR3 coding DNA: TGCGCCAGCAGCTTGGCCGAAGGGGGTGAAGCTTTCTTT. This sequence encodes CASSLAEGGEAFF. The chain carries TRBV5-1 and TRBJ1-1, with D maybe TRBD1 (6 bases). V was cut by 0 bases and J by 7 bases, with 10 bases left in between. The CDR3 is 13 residues long. Germline values: CDR1 SGHRS, CDR2 YFSETQ. Full variable domain (missing parts from reference TRBV5-1 and TRBJ1-1): KAGVTQTPRYLIKTRGQQVTLSCSPISGHRSVSWYQQTPGQGLQFLFEYFSETQRNKGNFPGRFSGRQFSNSRSEMNVSTLELGDSALYLCASSLAEGGEAFFGQGTRLTVV.

This clone was counted only a few times. The V and J genes are TRBV30 and TRBJ1-6; no clear D. CDR1 GTSNPN and CDR2 SVGIG come from the germline V gene (reference sequence). The CDR3 has 14 residues. The V and J ends lost 0 bases and 8 bases respectively, with 11 bases between them. CDR3 amino acids: CAWSVLGLDSPLHF. CDR3 bases: TGTGCCTGGAGTGTATTAGGGTTAGATTCACCCCTCCACTTT.

The chain has TRBV30 and TRBJ1-2, with D maybe TRBD1 (5 bases). CDR1 is GTSNPN and CDR2 is SVGIG in the germline V gene (reference sequence). The CDR3 consists of 14 residues. Trimming removed 3 bases from V and 4 bases from J, with 15 bases in between. This chain's CDR3 is CAWSGDPRGYGYTF. In DNA, the CDR3 is TGTGCCTGGAGCGGGGACCCCCGCGGCTATGGCTACACCTTC.

The chain employs TRBV5-1 and TRBJ2-5; 7 bases match TRBD1. The ends lost 4 bases at V and 3 bases at J; junction bases unmatched: 6. CDR3 length: 14 residues. Germline-derived CDR1 and CDR2 are SGHRS and YFSETQ. CDR3 in amino acids: CASSAGQAEETQYF. The DNA of the CDR3 is TGCGCCAGCAGCGCCGGACAGGCCGAAGAGACCCAGTACTTC.

This clone was counted a few times. The chain uses TRBV7-2 and TRBJ1-5; D gene ambiguous. From germline, CDR1 is SGHTA and CDR2 FQGNSA. The CDR3 has 14 residues. The V end was cut by 1 base, the J end by 12 bases, with 16 bases between. The CDR3 sequence: CASSLGFGPVVQHF. The CDR3 DNA follows: TGTGCCAGCAGCTTAGGTTTCGGCCCAGTGGTCCAGCATTTT. The complete variable domain, with remaining parts taken from reference TRBV7-2 and TRBJ1-5, reads GAGVSQSPSNKVTEKGKDVELRCDPISGHTALYWYRQSLGQGLEFLIYFQGNSAPDKSGLPSDRFSAERTGGSVSTLTIQRTQQEDSAVYLCASSLGFGPVVQHFGDGTRLSIL.

This clone was detected once. The V and J genes are TRBV2 and TRBJ2-3, with D possibly matching TRBD1 (6 bases). The V gene's germline CDR1 is SNHLY and CDR2 FYNNEI. The V gene lost 6 bases and the J gene lost 2 bases, with 9 bases spanning the gap. This CDR3 contains 13 residues. DNA of the CDR3: TGTGCCAGCAGGGACAGAATCACAGATACGCAGTATTTT. Its protein is CASRDRITDTQYF.

This clone has just a few counts. The chain is built from TRBV7-9 and TRBJ2-1; TRBD2 agrees at 8 bases. V shed 5 bases and J 3 bases; nucleotides not matched to a gene: 9. CDR3 size: 16 residues. Germline values: CDR1 SEHNR, CDR2 FQNEAQ (reference sequence). The CDR3 DNA is TGTGCCAGCAGCATCGGGACTAGAAATTTCTACAATGAGCAGTTCTTC. Translated: CASSIGTRNFYNEQFF.

This chain joins TRBV4-3 and TRBJ2-5, with 10 positions matching TRBD2. This CDR3 is 14 amino acids long. V dropped 6 bases and J dropped 8; count of bases not matched to a gene: 9. CDR1 is LGHNA, CDR2 YSLEER, per germline. CDR3 protein: CASSGVAGGATQYF. The DNA for the CDR3 is TGCGCCAGCAGTGGAGTAGCGGGGGGAGCCACCCAGTACTTC.

The chain has TRBV27 and TRBJ2-7; 7 nucleotides line up with TRBD2. Per germline, CDR1 MNHEY and CDR2 SMNVEV (reference sequence). The CDR3 covers 15 residues. The junction had 4 bases not matched to a gene; V was cut back by 2 bases and J by 0 bases. The CDR3: CASSLSGVSSYEQYF. CDR3 sequence (DNA): TGTGCCAGCAGTTTAAGCGGGGTCAGCTCCTACGAGCAGTACTTC.

V and J are TRBV7-9 and TRBJ1-1, with D unresolved. V lost 2 bases and J 0 bases, leaving 13 bases between the germline ends. The CDR3 contains 16 residues. Germline V gene sequence: CDR1 SEHNR, CDR2 FQNEAQ (reference sequence). CDR3 sequence (DNA): TGTGCCAGCAGCTTAACAGATAAGTCCATGAACACTGAAGCTTTCTTT. Residues: CASSLTDKSMNTEAFF.

On this clone itself: Other DNA variants within this sample encode the same CDR3. This chain joins TRBV7-2 and TRBJ2-7, with TRBD2 identical over 9 bases. This CDR3 region has 14 residues. Trimming removed 2 bases from V and 4 bases from J; junction bases left unmatched: 3. Germline V gene sequence: CDR1 SGHTA, CDR2 FQGNSA. CDR3 in DNA: TGTGCCAGCAGCTTAAGCGGGGGGTTATACGAGCAGTACTTC. This translates into CASSLSGGLYEQYF.

The chain combines TRBV29-1 with TRBJ2-3; D might be TRBD1 (5 bases). In germline, CDR1 is SQVTM, CDR2 ANQGSEA. Trimming left V 4 bases short and J 4 bases short, with 15 bases between. The CDR3 sequence is 14 residues long. CDR3: CSVGGKGAPDTQYF. The CDR3 DNA reads as TGCAGCGTTGGGGGTAAAGGGGCCCCAGATACGCAGTATTTT.

V is TRBV29-1 and J is TRBJ2-7; TRBD1 is a possible D gene (6 bases). Germline assignment: CDR1 SQVTM and CDR2 ANQGSEA. The CDR3 has 16 amino acids. Trimming cost V 6 bases and J 4 bases, with 25 bases left between them. This CDR3 reads CSVLRNRQAILYEQYF. DNA for the CDR3: TGCAGCGTCCTACGCAATCGACAGGCCATCCTGTACGAGCAGTACTTC.

This clone has a handful of counts. Other DNA sequences in this sample translate to the same CDR3. The V and J genes are TRBV7-2 and TRBJ2-7, with TRBD2 matching over 10 bases. CDR1 SGHTA and CDR2 FQGNSA come from the germline V gene. Trimming took 0 bases from V and 2 from J; bases not matched to a gene: 4. The CDR3 is 16 residues long. CDR3 coding DNA: TGTGCCAGCAGCTTAGCGCCTAGCGGGGGCCCCTACGAGCAGTACTTC. Protein product: CASSLAPSGGPYEQYF.

The gene calls are TRBV30 and TRBJ1-1, with D perhaps TRBD1 (5 bases). Germline V gene lookup returns CDR1 GTSNPN and CDR2 SVGIG (reference sequence). The ends were cut back, 0 bases at V and 6 bases at J, with 14 bases in the middle. The CDR3 is made up of 14 amino acids. CDR3: CAWSVWGLRAEAFF. The CDR3, as DNA: TGTGCCTGGAGTGTTTGGGGCCTAAGGGCTGAAGCTTTCTTT.

The chain carries TRBV7-2 and TRBJ2-3; D is unclear. Looked up from germline, CDR1 is SGHTA and CDR2 is FQGNSA. The CDR3 runs 14 residues. Trimming cost V 6 bases and J 0 bases, with 10 bases left between them. The CDR3 DNA reads TGTGCCAGCAGTCCACAATCTAGCACAGATACGCAGTATTTT. It yields the protein CASSPQSSTDTQYF.

This chain links TRBV30 with TRBJ2-5, with D possibly matching TRBD2 (6 bases). Germline CDR1 and CDR2: GTSNPN and SVGIG (reference sequence). Trimming shortened V by 0 bases and J by 4 bases, and 21 bases separated the two germline ends. This CDR3 contains 17 residues. This chain's CDR3 is CAWSVLKRWGVGETQYF. The CDR3 bases are TGTGCCTGGAGTGTACTAAAGAGGTGGGGGGTGGGAGAGACCCAGTACTTC.

This CDR3 is CASSRQEVNYGYTF. CDR3 nucleotide sequence: TGTGCCAGCAGCCGACAAGAGGTGAACTATGGCTACACCTTC. V gene TRBV7-2 combines with J gene TRBJ1-2; no clear D. Germline assignment: CDR1 SGHTA and CDR2 FQGNSA. The V gene lost 5 bases and the J gene lost 2 bases, with 12 bases spanning the gap. The CDR3 has 14 amino acids.

This clone has a single count. The chain uses TRBV9 and TRBJ1-1; D uncertain. With 0 bases removed from V and 6 bases from J, the gap between germline ends came to 9 bases. The CDR3 loop spans 13 amino acids. Germline-derived CDR1 and CDR2 are SGDLS and YYNGEE. The CDR3 spells CASSVVHGSEAFF. The DNA for the CDR3 is TGTGCCAGCAGCGTAGTACATGGGTCTGAAGCTTTCTTT.

The chain is built from TRBV5-1 and TRBJ2-4, with TRBD2 as a possible D gene (6 bases). The V and J ends lost 0 bases and 8 bases respectively, with 9 bases between them. Germline loops: CDR1 SGHRS, CDR2 YFSETQ. This CDR3 has 13 residues. In nucleotides, the CDR3 is TGCGCCAGCAGCTTGGCTGGGGAGGACATTCAGTACTTC. Encoded protein: CASSLAGEDIQYF.

This clone has more than one count but fewer than ten. The chain carries TRBV28 and TRBJ2-5; 9 bases fit TRBD1. The CDR3 has 16 amino acids. The J segment lost 5 bases and the V segment lost 6 bases, leaving 13 bases of the junction unmatched. Germline V lookup: CDR1 MDHEN, CDR2 SYDVKM. CDR3 loop: CASSQHGTGNEETQYF. The CDR3 coding sequence is TGTGCCAGCAGCCAGCACGGGACAGGGAACGAGGAGACCCAGTACTTC.